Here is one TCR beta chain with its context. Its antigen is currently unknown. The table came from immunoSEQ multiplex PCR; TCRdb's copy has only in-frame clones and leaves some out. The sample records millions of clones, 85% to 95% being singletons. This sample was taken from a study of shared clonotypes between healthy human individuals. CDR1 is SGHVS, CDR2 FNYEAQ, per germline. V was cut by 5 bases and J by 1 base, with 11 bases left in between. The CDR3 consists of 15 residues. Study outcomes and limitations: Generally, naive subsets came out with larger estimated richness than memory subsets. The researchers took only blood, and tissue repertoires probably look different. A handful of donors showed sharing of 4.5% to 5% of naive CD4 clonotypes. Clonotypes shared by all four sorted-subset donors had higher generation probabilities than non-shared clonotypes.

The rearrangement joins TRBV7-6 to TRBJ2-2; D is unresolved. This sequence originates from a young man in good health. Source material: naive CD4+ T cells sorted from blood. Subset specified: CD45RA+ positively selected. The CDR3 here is CASSKRTGNTGELFF. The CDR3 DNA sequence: TGTGCCAGCAGCAAAAGGACGGGGAACACCGGGGAGCTGTTTTTT.